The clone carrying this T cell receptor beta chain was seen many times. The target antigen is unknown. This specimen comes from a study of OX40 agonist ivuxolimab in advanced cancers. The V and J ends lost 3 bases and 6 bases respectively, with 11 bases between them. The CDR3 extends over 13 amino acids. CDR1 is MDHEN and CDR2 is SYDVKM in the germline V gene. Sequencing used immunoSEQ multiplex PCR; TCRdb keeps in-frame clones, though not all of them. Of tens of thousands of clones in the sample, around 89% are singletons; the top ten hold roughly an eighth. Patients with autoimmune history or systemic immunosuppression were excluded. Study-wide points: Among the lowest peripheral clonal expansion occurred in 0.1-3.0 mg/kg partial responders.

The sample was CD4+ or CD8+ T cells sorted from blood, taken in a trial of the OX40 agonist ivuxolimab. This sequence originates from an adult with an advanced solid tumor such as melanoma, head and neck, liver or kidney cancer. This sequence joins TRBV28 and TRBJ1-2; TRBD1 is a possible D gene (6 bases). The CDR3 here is CASSFQGLNGYTF. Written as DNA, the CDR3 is TGTGCCAGCAGTTTCCAGGGGCTGAATGGCTACACCTTC.